This TCR beta chain was captured by sequencing in a study of blood T cell repertoires in COVID-19. Study overall: Researchers got acute and convalescent COVID-19 samples from the United States, Italy and Spain. In each case, the material was cDNA or gDNA derived from T cells, B-cell-depleted T cells, or PBMCs.

Germline loops: CDR1 LGHNA, CDR2 YSLEER. The CDR3 length is 13 residues. V dropped 4 bases and J dropped 3; count of bases not matched to a gene: 2. In the original analysis: It was from reference gene primer amplification that nucleated cell counts were estimated. Libraries were prepared by immunoSEQ multiplex PCR; TCRdb keeps only in-frame clonotypes and omits some of them. V and J calls and clone size come straight from that table; D and trimming were deduced from the DNA. This repertoire shows about 90,000 clones, 80% found once; its top ten account for 10%. V is TRBV4-3 and J is TRBJ2-7; 8 bases are a match to TRBD2. The source material was peripheral blood. The receptor was derived from a woman aged 70-85 years with acute or convalescent COVID-19. CDR3 amino acids: CASSLSGGYEQYF. The CDR3 bases are TGCGCCAGCAGCCTGAGCGGGGGCTACGAGCAGTACTTC.